This T cell receptor beta chain is from a study of blood T cell repertoires in COVID-19 (TCRdb year 2020). Some background on the complete study: Samples from collaborators originated in the United States, Italy and Spain and spanned both the acute and convalescent phases of COVID-19. The prospective study material was composed of cDNA or gDNA derived from T cells, B-cell-depleted T cells, or PBMCs. A de-identified subject ID, COVID-19 status, age in years and sex were almost always included in the sample metadata. The repertoires were released in a freely available public database meant as a resource for research on the immune response to SARS-CoV-2. The samples were drawn from the first 160 participants of the ongoing ImmuneRACE study and from 950 to 1,500 subjects provided by 6 global collaborators. Deeply sampled blood TCRbeta repertoires from subjects exposed to, actively infected with, or recovered from COVID-19 were included in the dataset. HLA class I and class II types, where available, came from metadata supplied by the sample provider rather than from assay-based typing.

TCRbeta CDR3 regions were amplified from genomic DNA by means of the immunoSEQ Assay, a bias-controlled multiplex PCR. On the study's bioinformatics: The number of nucleated cells in each sample was estimated from the amplification of reference gene primers within the assay. To quantify the absolute abundance of each unique TCRbeta CDR3 rearrangement, sequence reads were collapsed and filtered. For each sample, productive Simpson clonality was calculated as the square root of Simpson's diversity index over productive rearrangements. This immuneACCESS table, as held by TCRdb, lists in-frame sequences with V and J called but not all clones. Of the missing ones, under half trace to an unresolved V gene in checked studies; the others have no known cause. The D gene and trimming were derived from the DNA, and the V and J assignments and clone size from that table. The sample table shows about 82,000 clones, and approximately 90% are seen once. Of the sample, less than 1.5% falls within the top ten clones.

The CDR3 covers 14 residues, taking in both the cysteine and the phenylalanine. CDR3 DNA is the only sequence kept; it has 42 bases, read in frame from the first base. For CDR1 and CDR2, the germline V gene (reference sequence) lists MNHEY and SMNVEV. The germline ends are 13 bases apart after V is trimmed by 5 bases and J by 2 bases. As concerns this clone: Its antigen remains unidentified. No clone much larger than this one lies a single base away; base qualities are absent.

The full study reports these points: The amount of clinical and demographic metadata varied by source and participant and was provided uncurated.

Enrolling through a virtual design, the prospective study's participants ranged in age from roughly 18 to 90 years and lived across some 22 United States geographic areas. Cohort assignment in the prospective study relied on participant-reported clinical history from a screening survey and a study questionnaire. Mobile phlebotomists in the prospective study collected whole blood, serum and a nasopharyngeal or oropharyngeal swab from every participant. Additional blood draws and questionnaires over an approximately two-month period could optionally be provided by prospective study participants. Blood samples from the prospective study were shipped frozen or at room temperature prior to DNA extraction.

The receptor was derived from a woman aged 50 to 60 with acute COVID-19. The sequenced sample was PBMCs or T cells enriched from blood (not recorded which). Here the chain combines TRBV27 and TRBJ2-7; possibly the D gene is TRBD2, per 5 matching bases. The CDR3: CASSPDYHPYEQYF. At the DNA level, the sequence is TGTGCCAGCAGTCCCGACTACCACCCCTACGAGCAGTACTTC.